These T cell receptor beta chains were read from a single sample in a study of chronic HIV infection and antiretroviral therapy. TCRdb reprocessed the 5' RACE reads via MiXCR and lists one record per CDR3 protein. The table has 40,000 to 50,000 distinct CDR3 sequences, under 20% seen once. The sample was peripheral blood. Source of these receptors: an adult who had HIV and had not received antiretroviral therapy, or was an uninfected healthy control (not recorded which). Both conserved end residues are part of each CDR3. Each record gives: V gene, J gene, D gene, clone size, CDR3 DNA, CDR3 protein. D genes are given only for firm matches. Some rows mark clone size as missing; the rest say once, few, many or name a class of expanded clone.

v_gene: TRBV11-1
j_gene: TRBJ2-7
d_gene: .
abundance: few
CDR3nt: TGTGCCAGCAGCTTCGACATGGGGTCCTACGAGCAGTACTTC
CDR3aa: CASSFDMGSYEQYF

v_gene: TRBV6-5
j_gene: TRBJ1-5
d_gene: .
abundance: .
CDR3nt: TGTGCCAGCAGTCCCACCAGGGGCAATCAGCCCCAGCATTTT
CDR3aa: CASSPTRGNQPQHF

v_gene: TRBV7-9
j_gene: TRBJ1-5
d_gene: .
abundance: .
CDR3nt: TGTGCCAGCAGCTTGGGAGCTTCGAGCAATCAGCCCCAGCATTTT
CDR3aa: CASSLGASSNQPQHF

v_gene: TRBV9
j_gene: TRBJ2-5
d_gene: .
abundance: few
CDR3nt: TGTGCCAGCAGCGTAGCTTGGGCGGGTGGGCAAGAGACCCAGTACTTC
CDR3aa: CASSVAWAGGQETQYF

v_gene: TRBV5-4
j_gene: TRBJ1-2
d_gene: .
abundance: few
CDR3nt: TGTGCCAGCAGCTCAGGGTCAGGCAATGGCTACACCTTC
CDR3aa: CASSSGSGNGYTF

v_gene: TRBV20-1
j_gene: TRBJ1-1
d_gene: .
abundance: .
CDR3nt: TGCAGTGCTATCTCAGGCACTGAAGCTTTCTTT
CDR3aa: CSAISGTEAFF

v_gene: TRBV7-2
j_gene: TRBJ2-2
d_gene: .
abundance: .
CDR3nt: TGTGCCAGCAGCTTCGACAGGACCCACACCGGGGAGCTGTTTTTT
CDR3aa: CASSFDRTHTGELFF

v_gene: TRBV7-2
j_gene: TRBJ1-1
d_gene: .
abundance: .
CDR3nt: TGTGCCAGCAGCAGAGACCATGCGGGAGCTGAAGCTTTCTTT
CDR3aa: CASSRDHAGAEAFF

v_gene: TRBV10-2
j_gene: TRBJ2-5
d_gene: TRBD2
abundance: .
CDR3nt: TGCGCCAGCAGTGTACTAGCGGAGACCCAGTACTTC
CDR3aa: CASSVLAETQYF

v_gene: TRBV6-5
j_gene: TRBJ2-2
d_gene: .
abundance: many
CDR3nt: TGTGCCAGCAGTTACGTTAGGGGGAACACCGGGGAGCTGTTTTTT
CDR3aa: CASSYVRGNTGELFF

v_gene: TRBV27
j_gene: TRBJ1-6
d_gene: .
abundance: .
CDR3nt: TGTGCCAGCAGTTTATCTCCGGGGGGGAATAATTCACCCCTCCACTTT
CDR3aa: CASSLSPGGNNSPLHF

v_gene: TRBV4-2
j_gene: TRBJ2-2
d_gene: TRBD2
abundance: few
CDR3nt: TGTGCCAGCAGCCTACGGAACGCGGGAGGACGGACCGGGGAGCTGTTTTTT
CDR3aa: CASSLRNAGGRTGELFF

v_gene: TRBV5-1
j_gene: TRBJ2-5
d_gene: .
abundance: few
CDR3nt: TGCGCCAGCAGCTTGGCAGCCGGGGCCGGGGAGACCCAGTACTTC
CDR3aa: CASSLAAGAGETQYF

v_gene: TRBV20-1
j_gene: TRBJ1-5
d_gene: .
abundance: few
CDR3nt: TGCAGTGCCAAAATGAGTAATCAGCCCCAGCATTTT
CDR3aa: CSAKMSNQPQHF

v_gene: TRBV12-3/TRBV12-4
j_gene: TRBJ1-5
d_gene: .
abundance: .
CDR3nt: TGTGCCAGCAGTCCGGACAGTCCTTGGGCCCAGCATTTT
CDR3aa: CASSPDSPWAQHF

v_gene: TRBV7-9
j_gene: TRBJ1-2
d_gene: .
abundance: .
CDR3nt: TGTGCCAGCAGTACAGGGTTCTATGGCTACACCTTC
CDR3aa: CASSTGFYGYTF

v_gene: TRBV29-1
j_gene: TRBJ1-1
d_gene: .
abundance: .
CDR3nt: TGCAGCGTTGAGGGCAGGGTAGACACTGAAGCTTTCTTT
CDR3aa: CSVEGRVDTEAFF

v_gene: TRBV29-1
j_gene: TRBJ2-1
d_gene: .
abundance: .
CDR3nt: TGCAGCGTTGAAAATCCGGGAGTCCGCAATGAGCAGTTCTTC
CDR3aa: CSVENPGVRNEQFF

v_gene: TRBV6-5
j_gene: TRBJ1-3
d_gene: .
abundance: few
CDR3nt: TGTGCCAGCAGTTACAATATTAGGGGAGCTACGTCTGGAAACACCATATATTTT
CDR3aa: CASSYNIRGATSGNTIYF

v_gene: TRBV20-1
j_gene: TRBJ2-1
d_gene: TRBD1
abundance: few
CDR3nt: TGCAGTGCGGACAGGGGGGCGCGGGGATTTGAGCAGTTCTTC
CDR3aa: CSADRGARGFEQFF

v_gene: TRBV12-3/TRBV12-4
j_gene: TRBJ2-1
d_gene: TRBD2
abundance: many
CDR3nt: TGTGCCAGCAGCCTCCGACTAGCGGGAGGGGATGAGCAGTTCTTC
CDR3aa: CASSLRLAGGDEQFF

v_gene: TRBV28
j_gene: TRBJ1-6
d_gene: .
abundance: few
CDR3nt: TGTGCCACCCGACTGACTAATTCACCCCTCCACTTT
CDR3aa: CATRLTNSPLHF

v_gene: TRBV11-2
j_gene: TRBJ1-1
d_gene: .
abundance: .
CDR3nt: TGTGCCAGCAGCTTAGATCGTCGAGCCGGGGCTGAAGCTTTCTTT
CDR3aa: CASSLDRRAGAEAFF

v_gene: TRBV29-1
j_gene: TRBJ2-1
d_gene: TRBD2
abundance: .
CDR3nt: TGCAGCGTCCGACTAGCGGGAGGTATCTCCTACAATGAGCAGTTCTTC
CDR3aa: CSVRLAGGISYNEQFF

v_gene: TRBV2
j_gene: TRBJ1-4
d_gene: .
abundance: .
CDR3nt: TGTGCCGGGGGGGTACAGGAAAAACTGTTTTTT
CDR3aa: CAGGVQEKLFF

v_gene: TRBV29-1
j_gene: TRBJ1-5
d_gene: .
abundance: few
CDR3nt: TGCAGCGCCGAAGAAGGGGGTTCATGTCAGCCCCAGCATTTT
CDR3aa: CSAEEGGSCQPQHF

v_gene: TRBV19
j_gene: TRBJ2-2
d_gene: TRBD2
abundance: .
CDR3nt: TGTGCCAGTAGGGGACTAGCGCACACCGGGGAGCTGTTTTTT
CDR3aa: CASRGLAHTGELFF

v_gene: TRBV7-2
j_gene: TRBJ2-4
d_gene: TRBD1
abundance: few
CDR3nt: TGTGCCAGCAGCTTAGGACAGGGGGCAAACATTCAGTACTTC
CDR3aa: CASSLGQGANIQYF

v_gene: TRBV5-1
j_gene: TRBJ1-1
d_gene: .
abundance: few
CDR3nt: TGCGCCAGCAGCTTGGATGGGACACCTGAAGCTTTCTTT
CDR3aa: CASSLDGTPEAFF

v_gene: TRBV10-3
j_gene: TRBJ1-2
d_gene: .
abundance: few
CDR3nt: TGTGCCATCAGTCACGGACAGCTCCCTAACTATGGCTACACCTTC
CDR3aa: CAISHGQLPNYGYTF

v_gene: TRBV28
j_gene: TRBJ1-1
d_gene: .
abundance: few
CDR3nt: TGTGCCAGCCGGGTCCCACAGACTGAAGCTTTCTTT
CDR3aa: CASRVPQTEAFF

v_gene: TRBV4-1
j_gene: TRBJ1-1
d_gene: .
abundance: few
CDR3nt: TGCGCCAGCAGCCAAGATGTGGGGCTCGGGGCTGAAGCTTTCTTT
CDR3aa: CASSQDVGLGAEAFF

v_gene: TRBV28
j_gene: TRBJ1-1
d_gene: .
abundance: few
CDR3nt: TGTGCCAGCAGTTTTCCTCCCCCCCAGGGAACTGAAGCTTTCTTT
CDR3aa: CASSFPPPQGTEAFF

v_gene: TRBV28
j_gene: TRBJ2-7
d_gene: .
abundance: .
CDR3nt: TGTGCCAGCAGTTTGTTCAGGGGGGAGGGCCGGTACGAGCAGTACTTC
CDR3aa: CASSLFRGEGRYEQYF

v_gene: TRBV5-4
j_gene: TRBJ2-3
d_gene: .
abundance: many
CDR3nt: TGTGCCAGCAGCTTAGGAGGGCCAGATACGCAGTATTTT
CDR3aa: CASSLGGPDTQYF

v_gene: TRBV9
j_gene: TRBJ1-2
d_gene: .
abundance: few
CDR3nt: TGTGCCAGCTCCGGGGAGAACTATGGCTACACCTTC
CDR3aa: CASSGENYGYTF

v_gene: TRBV7-2
j_gene: TRBJ2-2
d_gene: .
abundance: few
CDR3nt: TGTGCCAGCAGCTTAGAGCATCCGAACACCGGGGAGCTGTTTTTT
CDR3aa: CASSLEHPNTGELFF

v_gene: TRBV9
j_gene: TRBJ2-7
d_gene: .
abundance: .
CDR3nt: TGTGCCAGCAGCGTGGGGCAGGGGTACTCCTACGAGCAGTACTTC
CDR3aa: CASSVGQGYSYEQYF

v_gene: TRBV5-4
j_gene: TRBJ2-7
d_gene: .
abundance: few
CDR3nt: TGTGCCAGCAGCCCTCGGGGGCAGAGCGAGCAGTACTTC
CDR3aa: CASSPRGQSEQYF

v_gene: TRBV7-9
j_gene: TRBJ1-4
d_gene: TRBD1
abundance: few
CDR3nt: TGTGCCAGCACGCCCCTGGACAGGGGCCAAAAACTGTTTTTT
CDR3aa: CASTPLDRGQKLFF

v_gene: TRBV20-1
j_gene: TRBJ1-1
d_gene: .
abundance: .
CDR3nt: TGCAGTGCCTACCGAGGGGAGCTGGGGGGTGAAGCTTTCTTT
CDR3aa: CSAYRGELGGEAFF

v_gene: TRBV28
j_gene: TRBJ2-5
d_gene: .
abundance: .
CDR3nt: TGTGCCAGCAGTTCACGACCGAAGGAGACCCAGTACTTC
CDR3aa: CASSSRPKETQYF

v_gene: TRBV12-3/TRBV12-4
j_gene: TRBJ1-1
d_gene: .
abundance: few
CDR3nt: TGTGCCAGCACACCCACTTCGAACACTGAAGCTTTCTTT
CDR3aa: CASTPTSNTEAFF

v_gene: TRBV28
j_gene: TRBJ2-5
d_gene: .
abundance: .
CDR3nt: TGTGCCAGCAGTTCCTACTCCGGCGGGATGAAAGAGACCCAGTACTTC
CDR3aa: CASSSYSGGMKETQYF